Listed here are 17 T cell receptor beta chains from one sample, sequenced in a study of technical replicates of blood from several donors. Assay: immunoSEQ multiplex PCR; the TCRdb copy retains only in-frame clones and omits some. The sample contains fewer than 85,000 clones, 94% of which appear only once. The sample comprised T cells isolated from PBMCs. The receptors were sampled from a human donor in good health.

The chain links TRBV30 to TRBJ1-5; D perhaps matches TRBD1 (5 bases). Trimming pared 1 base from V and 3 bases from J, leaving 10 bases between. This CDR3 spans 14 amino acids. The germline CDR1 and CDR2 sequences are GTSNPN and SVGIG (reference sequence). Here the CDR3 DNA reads TGTGCCTGGAGTGAGGGGCAGTTCAATCAGCCCCAGCATTTT. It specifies CAWSEGQFNQPQHF. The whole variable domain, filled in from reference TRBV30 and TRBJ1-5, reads SQTIHQWPATLVQPVGSPLSLECTVEGTSNPNLYWYRQAAGRGLQLLFYSVGIGQISSEVPQNLSASRPQDRQFILSSKKLLLSDSGFYLCAWSEGQFNQPQHFGDGTRLSIL.

CDR3 amino acids: CASLEGAGTEAFF. Here the CDR3 DNA reads TGTGCCAGCTTGGAGGGGGCAGGCACTGAAGCTTTCTTT. The chain couples TRBV2 to TRBJ1-1; TRBD1 matches 7 bases. The V gene's germline CDR1 is SNHLY and CDR2 FYNNEI. J was trimmed by 4 bases and V by 8 bases; bases with no gene match: 7. The CDR3 length is 13 residues.

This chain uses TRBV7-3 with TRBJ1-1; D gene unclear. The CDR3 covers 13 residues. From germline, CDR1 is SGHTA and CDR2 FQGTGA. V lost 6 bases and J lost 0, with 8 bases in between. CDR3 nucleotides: TGTGCCAGCAGTTCGACATTGAACACTGAAGCTTTCTTT. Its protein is CASSSTLNTEAFF. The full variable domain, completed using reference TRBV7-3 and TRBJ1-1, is GAGVSQTPSNKVTEKGKYVELRCDPISGHTALYWYRQSLGQGPEFLIYFQGTGAADDSGLPNDRFFAVRPEGSVSTLKIQRTERGDSAVYLCASSSTLNTEAFFGQGTRLTVV.

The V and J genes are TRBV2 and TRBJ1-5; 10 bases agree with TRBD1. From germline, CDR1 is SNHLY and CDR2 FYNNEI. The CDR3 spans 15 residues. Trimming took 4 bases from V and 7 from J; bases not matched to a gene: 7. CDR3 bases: TGTGCCAGCAGTGCTACGGGACAGGGGCCCCAGCCCCAGCATTTT. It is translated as CASSATGQGPQPQHF.

CDR3 bases: TGTGCCAGCAGCTTATTTCCCCGCCTAGCGGCTAGCACAGATACGCAGTATTTT. Translating gives CASSLFPRLAASTDTQYF. This chain connects TRBV7-3 to TRBJ2-3; the match to TRBD2 covers 7 bases. V lost 2 bases and J lost 0; bases outside the gene matches: 11. Germline loops: CDR1 SGHTA, CDR2 FQGTGA. The CDR3 extends over 18 amino acids.

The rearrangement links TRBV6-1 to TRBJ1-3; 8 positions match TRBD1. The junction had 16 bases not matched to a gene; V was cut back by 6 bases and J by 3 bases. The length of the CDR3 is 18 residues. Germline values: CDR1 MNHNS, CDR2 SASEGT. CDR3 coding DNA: TGTGCCAGCAGCGAAATGACAGGGGCCCCTTTTTTTGGAAACACCATATATTTT. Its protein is CASSEMTGAPFFGNTIYF.

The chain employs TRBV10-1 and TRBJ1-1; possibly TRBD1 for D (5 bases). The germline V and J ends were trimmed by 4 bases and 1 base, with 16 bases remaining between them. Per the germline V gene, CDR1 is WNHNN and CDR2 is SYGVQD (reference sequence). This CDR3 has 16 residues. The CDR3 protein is CASSVDSNRRNTEAFF. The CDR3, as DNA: TGCGCCAGCAGTGTAGACAGTAACCGAAGGAACACTGAAGCTTTCTTT.

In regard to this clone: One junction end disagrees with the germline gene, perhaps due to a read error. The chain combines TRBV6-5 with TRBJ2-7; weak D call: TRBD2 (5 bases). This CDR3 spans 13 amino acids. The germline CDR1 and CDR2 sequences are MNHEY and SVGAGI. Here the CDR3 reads CASSSSNFARVFF. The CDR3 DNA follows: TGTGCCAGCAGTTCCTCAAATTTCGCGCGGGTATTCTTC.

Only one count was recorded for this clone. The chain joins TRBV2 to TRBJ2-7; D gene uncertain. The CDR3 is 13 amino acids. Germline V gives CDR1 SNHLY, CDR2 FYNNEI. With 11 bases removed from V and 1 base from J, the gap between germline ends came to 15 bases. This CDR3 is CADRPGGSYEQYF. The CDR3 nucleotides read TGTGCCGACCGGCCGGGTGGTTCCTACGAGCAGTACTTC.

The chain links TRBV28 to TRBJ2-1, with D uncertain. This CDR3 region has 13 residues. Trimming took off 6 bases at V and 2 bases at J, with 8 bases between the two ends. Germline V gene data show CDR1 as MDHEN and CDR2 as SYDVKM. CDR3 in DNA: TGTGCCAGCAGAGGCCAGGCCTACAATGAGCAGTTCTTC. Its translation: CASRGQAYNEQFF.

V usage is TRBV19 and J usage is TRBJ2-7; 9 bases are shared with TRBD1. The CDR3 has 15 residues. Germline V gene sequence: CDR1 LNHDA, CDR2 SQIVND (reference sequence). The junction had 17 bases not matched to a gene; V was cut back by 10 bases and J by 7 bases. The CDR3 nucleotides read TGTGCCACCAGAAGCCCTAACAGGGGGCGCGGGGAGCAGTACTTC. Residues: CATRSPNRGRGEQYF.

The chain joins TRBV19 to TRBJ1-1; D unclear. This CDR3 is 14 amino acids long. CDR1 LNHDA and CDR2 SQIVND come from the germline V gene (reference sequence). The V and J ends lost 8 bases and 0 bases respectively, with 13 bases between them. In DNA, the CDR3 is TGTGCCAGTGGAACAGCGGGCATGAACACTGAAGCTTTCTTT. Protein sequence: CASGTAGMNTEAFF.

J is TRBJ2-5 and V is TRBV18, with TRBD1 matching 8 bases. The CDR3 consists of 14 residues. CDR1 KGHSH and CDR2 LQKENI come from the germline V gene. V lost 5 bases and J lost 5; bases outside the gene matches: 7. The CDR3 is CASSAQGARETQYF. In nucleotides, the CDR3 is TGTGCCAGCTCAGCTCAGGGGGCGCGGGAGACCCAGTACTTC.

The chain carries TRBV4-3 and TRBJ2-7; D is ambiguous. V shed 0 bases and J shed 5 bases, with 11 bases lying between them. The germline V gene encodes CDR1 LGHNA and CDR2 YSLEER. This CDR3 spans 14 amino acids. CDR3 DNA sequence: TGCGCCAGCAGCCAAGAGGCCAGGTACCACGAGCAGTACTTC. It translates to CASSQEARYHEQYF.

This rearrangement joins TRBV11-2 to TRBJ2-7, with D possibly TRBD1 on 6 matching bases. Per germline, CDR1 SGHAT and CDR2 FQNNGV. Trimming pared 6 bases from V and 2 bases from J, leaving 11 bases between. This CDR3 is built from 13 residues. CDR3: CASRGQTTYEQYF. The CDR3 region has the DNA TGTGCCAGCAGAGGACAGACCACCTACGAGCAGTACTTC.

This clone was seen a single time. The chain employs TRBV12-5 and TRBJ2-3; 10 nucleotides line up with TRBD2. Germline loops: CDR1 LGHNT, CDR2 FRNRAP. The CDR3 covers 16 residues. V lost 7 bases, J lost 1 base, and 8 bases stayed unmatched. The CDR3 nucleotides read TGTGCTAGTGCTGAGCGGGAGGGCCAGGGCACAGATACGCAGTATTTT. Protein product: CASAEREGQGTDTQYF.

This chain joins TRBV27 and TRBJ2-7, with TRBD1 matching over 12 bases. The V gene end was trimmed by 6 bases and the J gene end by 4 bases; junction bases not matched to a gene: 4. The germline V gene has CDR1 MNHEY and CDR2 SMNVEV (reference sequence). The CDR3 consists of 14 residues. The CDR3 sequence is CASSPGQGAYEQYF. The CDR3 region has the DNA TGTGCCAGCAGCCCGGGACAGGGGGCATACGAGCAGTACTTC.